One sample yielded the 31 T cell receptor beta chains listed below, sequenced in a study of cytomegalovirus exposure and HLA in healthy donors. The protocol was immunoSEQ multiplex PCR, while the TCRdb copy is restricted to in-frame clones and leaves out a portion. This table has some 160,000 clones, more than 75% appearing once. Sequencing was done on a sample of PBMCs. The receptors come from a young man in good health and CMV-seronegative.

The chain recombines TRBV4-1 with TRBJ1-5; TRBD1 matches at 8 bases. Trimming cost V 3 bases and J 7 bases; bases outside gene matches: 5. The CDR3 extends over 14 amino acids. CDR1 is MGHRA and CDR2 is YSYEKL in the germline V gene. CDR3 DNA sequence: TGCGCCAGCAGCCAGCAGGGGGCGGGACAGCCCCAGCATTTT. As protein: CASSQQGAGQPQHF.

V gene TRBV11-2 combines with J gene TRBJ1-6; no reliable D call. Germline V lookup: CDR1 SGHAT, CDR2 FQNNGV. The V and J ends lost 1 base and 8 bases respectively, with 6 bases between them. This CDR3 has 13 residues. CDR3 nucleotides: TGTGCCAGCAGCTTAGTCCCTGATTCACCCCTCCACTTT. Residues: CASSLVPDSPLHF.

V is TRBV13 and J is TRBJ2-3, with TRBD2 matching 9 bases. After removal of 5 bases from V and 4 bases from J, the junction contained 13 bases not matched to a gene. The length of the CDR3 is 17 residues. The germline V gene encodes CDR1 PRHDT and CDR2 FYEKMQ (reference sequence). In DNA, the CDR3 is TGTGCCAGCAGCAATACGATGGAGGCTAGCGGGGCAGATACGCAGTATTTT. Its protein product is CASSNTMEASGADTQYF.

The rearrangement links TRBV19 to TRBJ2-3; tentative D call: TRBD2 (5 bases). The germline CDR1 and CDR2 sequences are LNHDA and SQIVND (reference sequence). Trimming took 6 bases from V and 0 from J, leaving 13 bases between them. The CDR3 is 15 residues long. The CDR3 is CASSTGKTSTDTQYF. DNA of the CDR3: TGTGCCAGTAGCACCGGGAAAACTAGCACAGATACGCAGTATTTT.

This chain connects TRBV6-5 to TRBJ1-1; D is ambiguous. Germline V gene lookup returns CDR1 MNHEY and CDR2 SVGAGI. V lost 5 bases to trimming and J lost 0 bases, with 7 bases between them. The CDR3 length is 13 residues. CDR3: CASSAQMNTEAFF. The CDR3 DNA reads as TGTGCCAGCAGTGCTCAGATGAACACTGAAGCTTTCTTT.

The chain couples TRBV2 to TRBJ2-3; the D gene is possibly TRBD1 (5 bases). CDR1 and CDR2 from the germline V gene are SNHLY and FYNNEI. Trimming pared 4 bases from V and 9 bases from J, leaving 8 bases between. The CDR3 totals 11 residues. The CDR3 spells CASSGQKTQYF. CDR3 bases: TGTGCCAGCAGTGGACAGAAAACGCAGTATTTT.

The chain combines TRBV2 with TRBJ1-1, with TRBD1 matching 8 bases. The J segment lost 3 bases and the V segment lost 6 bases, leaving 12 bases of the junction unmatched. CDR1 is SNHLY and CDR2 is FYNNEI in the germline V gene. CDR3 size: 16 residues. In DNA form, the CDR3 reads TGTGCCAGCAGGACCCCGGAGGACAGGGAAGACACTGAAGCTTTCTTT. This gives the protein CASRTPEDREDTEAFF.

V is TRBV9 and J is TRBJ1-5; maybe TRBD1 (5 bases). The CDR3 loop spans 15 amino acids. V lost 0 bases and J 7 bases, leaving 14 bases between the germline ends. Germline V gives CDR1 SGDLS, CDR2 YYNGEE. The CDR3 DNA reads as TGTGCCAGCAGCGTAGGGCGGGGGGAACGCCAGCCCCAGCATTTT. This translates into CASSVGRGERQPQHF.

The CDR3 nucleotides read TGCGCCAGCAGCTTCGAGCGGGGCTCCTACAATGAGCAGTTCTTC. Protein product: CASSFERGSYNEQFF. The rearrangement joins TRBV5-1 to TRBJ2-1; 7 positions agree with TRBD2. Unmatched junction bases numbered 2, after V lost 2 bases and J lost 0 bases. CDR1 and CDR2 from the germline V gene are SGHRS and YFSETQ. This CDR3 is built from 15 residues. The variable domain in full, completed from reference TRBV5-1 and TRBJ2-1, reads KAGVTQTPRYLIKTRGQQVTLSCSPISGHRSVSWYQQTPGQGLQFLFEYFSETQRNKGNFPGRFSGRQFSNSRSEMNVSTLELGDSALYLCASSFERGSYNEQFFGPGTRLTVL.

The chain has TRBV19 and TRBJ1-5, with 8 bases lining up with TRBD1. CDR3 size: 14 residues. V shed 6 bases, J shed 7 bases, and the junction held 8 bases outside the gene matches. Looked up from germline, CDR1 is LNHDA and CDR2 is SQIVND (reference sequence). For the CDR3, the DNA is TGTGCCAGTAGCTCGACAGGGGACGGACAGCCCCAGCATTTT. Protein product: CASSSTGDGQPQHF.

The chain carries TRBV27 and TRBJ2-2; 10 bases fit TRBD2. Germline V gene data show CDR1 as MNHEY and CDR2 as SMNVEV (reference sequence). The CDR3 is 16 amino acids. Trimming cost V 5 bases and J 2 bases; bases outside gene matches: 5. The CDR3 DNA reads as TGTGCCAGCAGTAATCTAGCGGGGGTTAACACCGGGGAGCTGTTTTTT. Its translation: CASSNLAGVNTGELFF.

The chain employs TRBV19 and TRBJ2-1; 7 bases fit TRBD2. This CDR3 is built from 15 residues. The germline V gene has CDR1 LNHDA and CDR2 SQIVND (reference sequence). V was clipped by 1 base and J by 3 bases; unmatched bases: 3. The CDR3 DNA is TGTGCCAGTAGTATAGCTAAGCGGGGCTACAATGAGCAGTTCTTC. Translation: CASSIAKRGYNEQFF.

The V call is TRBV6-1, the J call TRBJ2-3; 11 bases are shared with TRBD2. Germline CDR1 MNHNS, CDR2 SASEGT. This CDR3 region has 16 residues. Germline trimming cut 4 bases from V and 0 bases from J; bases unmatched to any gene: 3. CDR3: CASSVRLAGSTDTQYF. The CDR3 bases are TGTGCCAGCAGTGTGAGACTAGCGGGAAGCACAGATACGCAGTATTTT.

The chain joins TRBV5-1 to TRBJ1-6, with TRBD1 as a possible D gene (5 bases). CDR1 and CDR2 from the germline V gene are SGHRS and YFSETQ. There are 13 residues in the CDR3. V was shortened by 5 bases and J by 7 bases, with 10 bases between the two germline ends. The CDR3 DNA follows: TGCGCCAGCAGGGACAAGGAAAATTCACCCCTCCACTTT. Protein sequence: CASRDKENSPLHF.

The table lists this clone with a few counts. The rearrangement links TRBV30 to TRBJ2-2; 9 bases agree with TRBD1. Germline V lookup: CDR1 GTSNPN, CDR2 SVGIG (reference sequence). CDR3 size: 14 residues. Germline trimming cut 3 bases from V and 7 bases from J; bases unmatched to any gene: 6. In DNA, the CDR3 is TGTGCCTGGAGAGGGACAGGGAAGGGCGGGGAGCTGTTTTTT. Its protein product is CAWRGTGKGGELFF.

DNA for the CDR3: TGTGCCAGCAGCCCTTATCGGGACAGCCACGAGCAGTACGTC. As protein: CASSPYRDSHEQYV. This chain links TRBV13 with TRBJ2-7, with TRBD1 matching 7 bases. With V trimmed by 5 bases and J by 5 bases, 9 bases remained unmatched. In germline, CDR1 is PRHDT, CDR2 FYEKMQ (reference sequence). The CDR3 is 14 amino acids.

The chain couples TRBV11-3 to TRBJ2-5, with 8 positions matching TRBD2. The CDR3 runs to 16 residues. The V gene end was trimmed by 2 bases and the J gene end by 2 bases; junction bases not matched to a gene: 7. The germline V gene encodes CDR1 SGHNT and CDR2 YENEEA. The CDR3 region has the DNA TGTGCCAGCAGCTTAAAGGGGAGCGGGGGACAAGAGACCCAGTACTTC. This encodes CASSLKGSGGQETQYF.

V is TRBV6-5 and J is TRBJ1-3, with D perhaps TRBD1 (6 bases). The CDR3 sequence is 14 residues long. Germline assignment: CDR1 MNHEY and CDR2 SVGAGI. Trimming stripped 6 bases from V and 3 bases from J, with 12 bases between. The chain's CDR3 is CASSPRGFGNTIYF. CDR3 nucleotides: TGTGCCAGCAGCCCGAGGGGGTTTGGAAACACCATATATTTT.

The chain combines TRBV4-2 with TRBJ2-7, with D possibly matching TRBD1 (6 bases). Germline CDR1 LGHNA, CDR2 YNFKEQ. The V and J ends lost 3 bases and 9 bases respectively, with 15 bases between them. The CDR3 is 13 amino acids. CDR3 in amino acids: CASSQSTGLGQYF. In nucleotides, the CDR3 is TGTGCCAGCAGCCAGTCGACAGGTCTTGGGCAGTACTTC.

CDR3 residues: CASSFPTGTGYGYTF. The CDR3 DNA sequence: TGTGCCAGCAGTTTTCCGACAGGGACCGGCTATGGCTACACCTTC. The chain links TRBV28 to TRBJ1-2; 7 nucleotides agree with TRBD1. This CDR3 has 15 residues. Germline V gene sequence: CDR1 MDHEN, CDR2 SYDVKM. V shed 3 bases and J 4 bases; nucleotides not matched to a gene: 8.

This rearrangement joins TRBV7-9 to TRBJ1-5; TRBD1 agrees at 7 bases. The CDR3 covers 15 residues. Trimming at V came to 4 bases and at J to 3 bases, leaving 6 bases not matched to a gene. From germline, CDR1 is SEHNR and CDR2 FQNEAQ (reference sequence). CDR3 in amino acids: CASSSPGQNNQPQHF. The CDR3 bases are TGTGCCAGCAGCTCGCCGGGACAGAACAATCAGCCCCAGCATTTT. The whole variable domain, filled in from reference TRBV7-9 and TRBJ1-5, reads DTGVSQNPRHKITKRGQNVTFRCDPISEHNRLYWYRQTLGQGPEFLTYFQNEAQLEKSRLLSDRFSAERPKGSFSTLEIQRTEQGDSAMYLCASSSPGQNNQPQHFGDGTRLSIL.

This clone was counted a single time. The CDR3 is CASSELLSGGNNEQFF. Here the CDR3 DNA reads TGCGCCAGCAGTGAGCTTTTGAGCGGTGGGAACAATGAGCAGTTCTTC. The gene calls are TRBV10-1 and TRBJ2-1; D possibly corresponds to TRBD2 (5 bases). The germline gives CDR1 WNHNN, CDR2 SYGVQD (reference sequence). This CDR3 is built from 16 residues. The V end lost 2 bases, the J end lost 5 bases, and 16 bases lay between the germline ends.

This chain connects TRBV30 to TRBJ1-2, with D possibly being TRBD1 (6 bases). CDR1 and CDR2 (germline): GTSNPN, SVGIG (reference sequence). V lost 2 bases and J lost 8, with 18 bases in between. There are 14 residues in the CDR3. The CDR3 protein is CAWSLPGGAPGYTF. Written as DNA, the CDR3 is TGTGCCTGGAGTCTTCCGGGGGGGGCCCCGGGCTACACCTTC.

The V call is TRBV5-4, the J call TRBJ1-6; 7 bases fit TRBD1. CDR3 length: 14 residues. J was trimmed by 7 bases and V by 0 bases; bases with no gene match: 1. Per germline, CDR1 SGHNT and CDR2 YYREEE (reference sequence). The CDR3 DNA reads TGTGCCAGCAGCTTGGGACAGGGCAATTCACCCCTCCACTTT. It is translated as CASSLGQGNSPLHF.

CDR3 region: CASSQGYAGDTEKLFF. The CDR3 DNA reads TGCGCCAGCAGCCAAGGATACGCAGGGGATACTGAAAAACTGTTTTTT. The V and J genes are TRBV4-1 and TRBJ1-4; tentatively, D is TRBD1 (6 bases). CDR3 length: 16 amino acids. Germline loops: CDR1 MGHRA, CDR2 YSYEKL. V lost 1 base to trimming and J lost 7 bases, with 16 bases between them.

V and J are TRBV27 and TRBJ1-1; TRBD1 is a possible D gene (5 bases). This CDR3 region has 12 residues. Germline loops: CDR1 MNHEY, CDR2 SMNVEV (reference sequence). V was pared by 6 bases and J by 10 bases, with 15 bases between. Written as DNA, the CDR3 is TGTGCCAGCAGCTCCCCATGGGGCCTAGCTTTCTTT. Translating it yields CASSSPWGLAFF.

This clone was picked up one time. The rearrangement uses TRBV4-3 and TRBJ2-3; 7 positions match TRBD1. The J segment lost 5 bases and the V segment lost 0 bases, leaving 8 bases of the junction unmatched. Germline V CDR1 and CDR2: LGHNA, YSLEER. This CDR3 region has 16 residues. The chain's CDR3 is CASSQERGGAGDTQYF. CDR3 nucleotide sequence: TGCGCCAGCAGCCAAGAACGAGGGGGCGCCGGAGATACGCAGTATTTT.

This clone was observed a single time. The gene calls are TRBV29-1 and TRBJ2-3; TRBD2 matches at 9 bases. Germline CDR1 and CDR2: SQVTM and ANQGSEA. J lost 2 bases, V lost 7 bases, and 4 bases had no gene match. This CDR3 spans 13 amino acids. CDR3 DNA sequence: TGCAGCGGGGCGGGAGGGCCCACAGATACGCAGTATTTT. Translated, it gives CSGAGGPTDTQYF.

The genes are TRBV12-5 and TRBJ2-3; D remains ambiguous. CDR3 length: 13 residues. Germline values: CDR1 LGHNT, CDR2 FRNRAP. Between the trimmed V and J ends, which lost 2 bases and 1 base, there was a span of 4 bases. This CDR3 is CASGLSGTDTQYF. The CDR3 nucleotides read TGTGCTAGTGGTTTGTCGGGCACAGATACGCAGTATTTT.

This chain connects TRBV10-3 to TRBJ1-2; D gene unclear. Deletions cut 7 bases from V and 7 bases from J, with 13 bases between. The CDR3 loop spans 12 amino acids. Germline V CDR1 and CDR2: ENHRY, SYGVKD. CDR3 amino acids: CAINSERSGYTF. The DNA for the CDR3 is TGTGCCATCAATAGCGAGAGGAGTGGCTACACCTTC.

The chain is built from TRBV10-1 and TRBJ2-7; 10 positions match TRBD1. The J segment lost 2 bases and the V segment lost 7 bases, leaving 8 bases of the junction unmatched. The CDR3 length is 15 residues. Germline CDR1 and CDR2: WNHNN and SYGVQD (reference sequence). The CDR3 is CASNCRDRGTYEQYF. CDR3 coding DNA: TGCGCCAGCAATTGTAGGGACAGGGGAACCTACGAGCAGTACTTC.